This T cell receptor (beta chain) was documented in a study of Graves' ophthalmopathy and Graves' hyperthyroidism. Beta-chain TCR CDR3 regions were amplified from RNA transcripts. HTBI primers served in a first-round RT-PCR, which a second-round multiplex PCR followed. TCRdb itself ran the multiplex PCR reads through MiXCR, one entry per CDR3 protein. The sample contains about half a million distinct CDR3 sequences, around 15% of which appear only once. Uncontrolled infections, other autoimmune diseases, pregnancy or lactation barred patients from enrollment. The CDR3 is 14 residues long. Trimming removed 9 bases from V and 9 bases from J, with 21 bases in between. Germline CDR1 LGHNT, CDR2 FRNRAP. This clonotype was seen repeatedly, ten times or more.

V is TRBV12-5 and J is TRBJ1-5; D may be TRBD1 (5 bases). This TCR came from a woman aged 25 to 39 with Graves' ophthalmopathy. Sequencing used blood. The CDR3 DNA reads TGTGCTAGCAGCCTTGGGGGGGGTGGGCGGCCCCAGCATTTT. This translates into CASSLGGGGRPQHF.